This T cell receptor (beta chain) stems from a study of shared clonotypes between healthy human individuals. CD45RO-negative, CCR7-selected cells formed the naive CD8 fraction, which excluded terminally differentiated effector memory CD45RA+ cells. Measured with immunoSEQ multiplex PCR; TCRdb has only the in-frame clones, and not every one. This table has some 1,900,000 clones, less than 95% appearing once. The CDR3 totals 15 residues. The germline V gene has CDR1 WSHSY and CDR2 SAAADI. V trimming: 8 bases; J trimming: 3 bases; junction bases outside the gene matches: 11. The source of this sequence is a man aged 18 to 30 in good health. What was sequenced was naive CD8+ T cells sorted from blood. The chain links TRBV10-2 to TRBJ2-7, with TRBD1 identical over 9 bases. The CDR3 sequence: CASVPGTGINYEQYF. The CDR3, as DNA: TGCGCCAGCGTCCCCGGGACAGGGATAAACTACGAGCAGTACTTC.